This TCR beta chain is from a study of cytomegalovirus exposure and HLA in healthy donors. The study's findings and limits: Around 18,000 TCR beta sequences were associated with HLA alleles at 0.05 false discovery rate in a later analysis. Most of the TCR beta V segments (in an earlier analysis) were productive either about 90% or about 30% of the time.

PCR amplification relied on 60 Vbeta primers (plus 13 Jbeta primers). In the original processing: Roughly 76 million unique TCR beta chains, about 10 million of them shared, were counted by a later analysis. The protocol was immunoSEQ multiplex PCR, while the TCRdb copy is restricted to in-frame clones and leaves out a portion. The D gene and trimming were derived from the DNA, and the V and J assignments and clone size from that table. The sample holds roughly 190,000 clones. In regard to this clone: What it binds is unknown.

The source is a young man in good health and CMV-seronegative. Source material: PBMCs.

CDR3 DNA sequence: TGTGCCATCAGCGGGACAGATATTAATGGTGGCTACACCTTC. This gives the protein CAISGTDINGGYTF. The chain has TRBV10-3 and TRBJ1-2; 7 bases are a match to TRBD1. In germline, CDR1 is ENHRY, CDR2 SYGVKD. J was trimmed by 7 bases and V by 6 bases; bases with no gene match: 11. This CDR3 spans 14 amino acids.